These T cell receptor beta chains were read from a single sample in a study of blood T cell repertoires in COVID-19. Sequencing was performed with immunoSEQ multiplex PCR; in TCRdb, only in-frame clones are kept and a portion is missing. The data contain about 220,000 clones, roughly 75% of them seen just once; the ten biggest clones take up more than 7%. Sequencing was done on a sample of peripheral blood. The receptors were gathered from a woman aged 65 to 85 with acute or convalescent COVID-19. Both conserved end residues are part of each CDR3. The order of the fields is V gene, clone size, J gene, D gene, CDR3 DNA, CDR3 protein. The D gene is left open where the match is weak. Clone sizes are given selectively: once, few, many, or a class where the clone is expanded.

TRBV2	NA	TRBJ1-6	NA	TGTGCCAGCACGCGCATCGAGGGATATAATTCACCCCTCCACTTT	CASTRIEGYNSPLHF
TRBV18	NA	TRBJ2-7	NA	TGTGCCAGCTCACCATCAGAGGGGGCCTACGAGCAGTACTTC	CASSPSEGAYEQYF
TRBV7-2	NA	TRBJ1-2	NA	TGTGCCAGCAGCTCTCTAGGAGGTGGCTACACCTTC	CASSSLGGGYTF
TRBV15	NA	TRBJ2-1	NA	TGTGCCACCAGCAGAGATCGTTACAGGGCCGACTACAATGAGCAGTTCTTC	CATSRDRYRADYNEQFF
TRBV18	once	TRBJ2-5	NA	TGTGCCAGCTCGCCAAACCCCCAGGGGACCCAGTACTTC	CASSPNPQGTQYF
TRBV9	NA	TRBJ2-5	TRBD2	TGTGCCAGCAGCCCTCTGGGACTAGCGGGAACGAGCCAAGAGACCCAGTACTTC	CASSPLGLAGTSQETQYF
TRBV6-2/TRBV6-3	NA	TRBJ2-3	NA	TGTGCCAGCAGTTACACCGGGCGGGACCGGACAGATACGCAGTATTTT	CASSYTGRDRTDTQYF
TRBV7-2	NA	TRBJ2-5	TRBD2	TGTGCCAGCAGCTTAAGGCCTAGCGGGGGGAAACAAGAGACCCAGTACTTC	CASSLRPSGGKQETQYF
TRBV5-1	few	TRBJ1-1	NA	TGCGCCAGCAGCTTCACAGGGAACACTGAAGCTTTCTTT	CASSFTGNTEAFF
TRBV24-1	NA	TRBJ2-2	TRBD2	TGTGCCACCGGACTAGCGGGGGGTACGAACACCGGGGAGCTGTTTTTT	CATGLAGGTNTGELFF
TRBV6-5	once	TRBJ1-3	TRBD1	TGTGCCAGCAGAACTACAGGGGGCGCAGAAAACACCATATATTTT	CASRTTGGAENTIYF
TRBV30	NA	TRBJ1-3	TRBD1	TGTGCCTGGAGTCAGGGGGCCTCTGGAAACACCATATATTTT	CAWSQGASGNTIYF
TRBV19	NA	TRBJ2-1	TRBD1	TGTGCCAGTAGCTTCGACAGGGGGGGATACAATGAGCAGTTCTTC	CASSFDRGGYNEQFF
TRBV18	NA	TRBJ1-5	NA	TGTGCCAGCTCAGCGCAGGGTAGCAATCAGCCCCAGCATTTT	CASSAQGSNQPQHF
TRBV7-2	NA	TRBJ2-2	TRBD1	TGTGCCAGCAGCTCCCGTGGACAGGGAGCATACACCGGGGAGCTGTTTTTT	CASSSRGQGAYTGELFF
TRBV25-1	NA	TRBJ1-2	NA	TGTGCCAGCAGTGACGCGGTAGTGGGGGCCTATGGCTACACCTTC	CASSDAVVGAYGYTF
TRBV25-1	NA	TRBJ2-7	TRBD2	TGTGCCAGCAGTGGAAGAGAGGGGACTAGCGACAACTACGAGCAGTACTTC	CASSGREGTSDNYEQYF
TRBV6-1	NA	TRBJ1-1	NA	TGTGCCAGCAGTGAAGCGGTCGGACAGAACACTGAAGCTTTCTTT	CASSEAVGQNTEAFF
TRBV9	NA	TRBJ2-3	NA	TGTGCCAGCAGCCCCTCTAGCGTCGATACGCAGTATTTT	CASSPSSVDTQYF
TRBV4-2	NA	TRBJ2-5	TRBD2	TGTGCCAGCAGCCCCGATCCAACTACTCCGAGAGAGCGGGGGATAACGTCGGAGACCCAGTACTTC	CASSPDPTTPRERGITSETQYF
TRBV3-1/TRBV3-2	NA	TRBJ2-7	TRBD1	TGTGCCAGCAGCCAAGATGGGGACAGGGTCGGGGAGCAGTACTTC	CASSQDGDRVGEQYF
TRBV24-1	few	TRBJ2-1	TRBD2	TGTGCCACCAGTGACCCAAGCCTCCTAGCGGGGGGGCAGAATGAGCAGTTCTTC	CATSDPSLLAGGQNEQFF
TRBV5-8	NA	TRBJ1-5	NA	TGTGCCAGCAGCTTGGCCGGGGGTGGCAATCAGCCCCAGCATTTT	CASSLAGGGNQPQHF
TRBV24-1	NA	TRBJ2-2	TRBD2	TGTGCCACCAGTGATTCGTCGCTCGGGGGGGGACGGACCGGGGAGCTGTTTTTT	CATSDSSLGGGRTGELFF
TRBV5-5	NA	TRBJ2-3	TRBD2	TGTGCCAGCACCTTCCTAGCGGGGGCTAGCACAGATACGCAGTATTTT	CASTFLAGASTDTQYF
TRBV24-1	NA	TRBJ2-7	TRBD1	TGTGCCACCAGTGAAGGGACAGGGGGCGGCGAGCAGTACTTC	CATSEGTGGGEQYF
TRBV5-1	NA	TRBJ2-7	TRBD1	TGCGCCAGCAGCTTGGGCGACAGGGGGCGCGACGAGCAGTACTTC	CASSLGDRGRDEQYF
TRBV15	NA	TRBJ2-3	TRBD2	TGTGCCACCAGCAGGCTCGGTGGGACTAGCGGGGGGCAGCAAGATACGCAGTATTTT	CATSRLGGTSGGQQDTQYF
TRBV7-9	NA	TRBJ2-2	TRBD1	TGTGCCAGCAGCTTCGGACAGGGGAGGGTCGGGGAGCTGTTTTTT	CASSFGQGRVGELFF
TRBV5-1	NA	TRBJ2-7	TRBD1	TGCGCCAGCAGCTTGGGATTCACAGGGGGGACGCACGAGCAGTACTTC	CASSLGFTGGTHEQYF
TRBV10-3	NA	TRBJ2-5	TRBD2	TGTGCCATCAGCCCCGGGACTAGCGTGAATCGGACCCAGTACTTC	CAISPGTSVNRTQYF
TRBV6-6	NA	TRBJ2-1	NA	TGTGCCAGCAGTGAGGGGGGGAGCTCCTACAATGAGCAGTTCTTC	CASSEGGSSYNEQFF
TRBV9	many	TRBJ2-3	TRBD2	TGTGCCAGCAGCCAAAGCGGGAGGGACCCAGATACGCAGTATTTT	CASSQSGRDPDTQYF
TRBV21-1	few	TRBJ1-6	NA	TGTGCCAGCAGCCGGGTAGCCTACGAGAGCTCCTATAATTCACCCCTCCACTTT	CASSRVAYESSYNSPLHF
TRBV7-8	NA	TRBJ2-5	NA	TGTGCCAGCAGCTTAGCGCTCGGGGTGCGAGAGACCCAGTACTTC	CASSLALGVRETQYF
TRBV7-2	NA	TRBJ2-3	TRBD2	TGTGCCACCCCAGGACGGGGGGGCCATCTAGATACGCAGTATTTT	CATPGRGGHLDTQYF
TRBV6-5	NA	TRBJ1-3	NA	TGTGCCAGCAGTTATTCCACCGGGACATCTGGAAACACCATATATTTT	CASSYSTGTSGNTIYF
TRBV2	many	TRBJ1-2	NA	TGTGCCACCTCCCCGTGGGCTCGCTATGGCTACACCTTC	CATSPWARYGYTF
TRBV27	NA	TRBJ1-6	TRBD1	TGTGCCAGCAGTGAAGACAGGGACAATTCACCCCTCCACTTT	CASSEDRDNSPLHF
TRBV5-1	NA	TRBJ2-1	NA	TGCGCCAGCAGCTTGGCTCCGGCGGGGGCGTACAATGAGCAGTTCTTC	CASSLAPAGAYNEQFF
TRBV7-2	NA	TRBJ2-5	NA	TGTGCCAGCAGCTTCACCAGAGGGGGAGAGACCCAGTACTTC	CASSFTRGGETQYF
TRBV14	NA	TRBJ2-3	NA	TGTGCCAGCAGCCCCTACGGCGGCGGGGTCACAGATACGCAGTATTTT	CASSPYGGGVTDTQYF
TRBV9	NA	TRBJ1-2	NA	TGTGCCAGCAGCAACGACAGGTCCTGGGGCTATGGCTACACCTTC	CASSNDRSWGYGYTF
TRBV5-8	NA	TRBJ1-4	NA	TGTGCCAGCAGTAGGCCCCAGGTTGGGCTTGGCGAAAAACTGTTTTTT	CASSRPQVGLGEKLFF
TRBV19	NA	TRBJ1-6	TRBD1	TGTGCCAGTAGTATAGTCGCGGACAGGAGTTATAATTCACCCCTCCACTTT	CASSIVADRSYNSPLHF